This T cell receptor beta chain appears in the sequencing data of a study of OX40 agonist ivuxolimab in advanced cancers. Study in general: Participants, roughly 80% male, averaged about 59 years of age, ranging from roughly 23 to 90. Previous treatment with anti-PD-1, anti-PD-L1 or anti-CTLA-4 therapy was allowed; 30% to 50% had received some.

Only in-frame clones appear in the TCRdb table, and some are missing; sequencing was by immunoSEQ multiplex PCR. The table records about 28,000 clones, approximately 80% of them present only once. General study points: Doses of 0.1 to 3.0 mg/kg were accompanied by clonal expansion of CD4+ and CD8+ blood T cells by week 6.

On this clone: What it binds is not known.

Germline CDR1 SGHTA, CDR2 FQGNSA. Trimming pared 5 bases from V and 5 bases from J, leaving 10 bases between. This CDR3 region has 13 residues. Peripheral blood came from all dose cohorts at three timepoints. This rearrangement joins TRBV7-2 to TRBJ1-5; D is ambiguous. The sequence came from an adult with an advanced solid tumor such as melanoma, head and neck, liver or kidney cancer. Sequencing was performed on CD4+ or CD8+ T cells sorted from blood, taken in a trial of the OX40 agonist ivuxolimab. CDR3 bases: TGTGCCAGCAGCCGGACGGTCTATCAGCCCCAGCATTTT. This gives the protein CASSRTVYQPQHF.